Listed here are 23 T cell receptor beta chains from one sample, sequenced in a study of T cells in tumors after PD-1 blockade (dated by TCRdb to between 2018 and 2020). Libraries were constructed by the immunoSEQ multiplex PCR assay. TCRdb provides this immuneACCESS table in a form limited to in-frame rearrangements. Some clones are lacking; in checked studies, under half of them reflect an unresolved V gene, and why the rest are absent is not known. The sample includes over 1,500 clones, with approximately 71% observed a single time. The ten largest account for approximately 15% of the sample. The intended sense of this specimen's time point label: before anti-PD-1 therapy. Material: tumor tissue, obtained before anti-PD-1 treatment. Receptor source: a human donor with basal cell carcinoma.

The CDR3: CSVERVRTNEKLFF. The CDR3 nucleotides are TGCAGCGTTGAAAGGGTCAGAACTAATGAAAAACTGTTTTTT. The genes are TRBV29-1 and TRBJ1-4; D is uncertain. Germline CDR1 and CDR2: SQVTM and ANQGSEA. Deletions cut 2 bases from V and 1 base from J, with 8 bases between. The CDR3 is 14 residues long.

The chain joins TRBV27 to TRBJ2-3; 10 nucleotides agree with TRBD2. This CDR3 contains 16 residues. With 7 bases clipped from V and 5 bases from J, the junction kept 12 bases outside the gene matches. Germline V gene sequence: CDR1 MNHEY, CDR2 SMNVEV (reference sequence). In DNA, the CDR3 is TGTGCCAGCAAGGGCCTTCTAGCGGGGGTTATAGATACGCAGTATTTT. Translated, it gives CASKGLLAGVIDTQYF.

This sequence joins TRBV19 and TRBJ1-5; D not resolved. Germline loops: CDR1 LNHDA, CDR2 SQIVND (reference sequence). The V end was cut by 3 bases, the J end by 7 bases, with 10 bases between. The CDR3 runs 13 residues. CDR3 in amino acids: CASSMGWGQPQHF. The CDR3, as DNA: TGTGCCAGTAGTATGGGGTGGGGACAGCCCCAGCATTTT.

This chain joins TRBV6-5 and TRBJ1-2; TRBD1 is a possible D gene (5 bases). Trimming shortened V by 5 bases and J by 8 bases, and 18 bases separated the two germline ends. The CDR3 runs 14 residues. In germline, CDR1 is MNHEY, CDR2 SVGAGI. In nucleotides, the CDR3 is TGTGCCAGCAGTAATCCCGGGACGAAGGCGGGCTACACCTTC. It yields the protein CASSNPGTKAGYTF.

The rearrangement joins TRBV24-1 to TRBJ2-7; no reliable D call. CDR1 is KGHDR and CDR2 is SFDVKD in the germline V gene. This CDR3 is built from 13 residues. With 0 bases removed from V and 5 bases from J, the gap between germline ends came to 7 bases. CDR3 nucleotides: TGTGCCACCAGTGATTTGCCCACACACGAGCAGTACTTC. Its protein product is CATSDLPTHEQYF.

V gene TRBV7-2 combines with J gene TRBJ1-1, with D unresolved. CDR1 is SGHTA, CDR2 FQGNSA, per germline. CDR3 length: 14 residues. V was clipped by 5 bases and J by 1 base, with 11 bases between them. Here the CDR3 DNA reads TGTGCCAGCAGCAGGCATATGTCGAACACTGAAGCTTTCTTT. The encoded protein is CASSRHMSNTEAFF. The full variable domain, in which reference TRBV7-2 and TRBJ1-1 provide the parts outside the CDR3, is GAGVSQSPSNKVTEKGKDVELRCDPISGHTALYWYRQSLGQGLEFLIYFQGNSAPDKSGLPSDRFSAERTGGSVSTLTIQRTQQEDSAVYLCASSRHMSNTEAFFGQGTRLTVV.

In its sample, this clone was seen once. This chain uses TRBV7-2 with TRBJ1-4, with D unresolved. Germline CDR1 SGHTA, CDR2 FQGNSA. The CDR3 sequence is 15 residues long. The V gene lost 2 bases and the J gene lost 8 bases, with 15 bases spanning the gap. CDR3 nucleotides: TGTGCCAGCAGCTTAACGCCAGCCCGAGCGGAAAAACTGTTTTTT. It is translated as CASSLTPARAEKLFF.

This sequence joins TRBV27 and TRBJ2-1, with 12 bases fitting TRBD2. Unmatched junction bases numbered 7, after V lost 4 bases and J lost 9 bases. CDR1 is MNHEY and CDR2 is SMNVEV in the germline V gene (reference sequence). The CDR3 has 15 amino acids. Here the CDR3 reads CASSSSGRAPSEQFF. CDR3 nucleotide sequence: TGTGCCAGCAGTTCTAGCGGGAGGGCCCCAAGTGAGCAGTTCTTC.

The V gene is TRBV5-1, the J gene TRBJ2-7; a weak D match, TRBD2 (6 bases). The CDR3 totals 15 residues. Germline V lookup: CDR1 SGHRS, CDR2 YFSETQ. V gave up 0 bases and J gave up 5 bases, with 15 bases separating them. CDR3 nucleotide sequence: TGCGCCAGCAGCTTGGGACTAGGTACGGCGGACGAGCAGTACTTC. It codes for CASSLGLGTADEQYF.

The rearrangement uses TRBV2 and TRBJ1-4; TRBD1 might be the D (6 bases). CDR1 is SNHLY, CDR2 FYNNEI, per germline. Between the trimmed V and J ends, which lost 4 bases and 0 bases, there was a span of 15 bases. The CDR3 is 17 residues long. CDR3 protein: CASSVTGSLATNEKLFF. The CDR3 nucleotides are TGTGCCAGCAGTGTAACAGGGTCACTTGCAACTAATGAAAAACTGTTTTTT. Filled out from reference TRBV2 and TRBJ1-4, the complete variable domain reads EPEVTQTPSHQVTQMGQEVILRCVPISNHLYFYWYRQILGQKVEFLVSFYNNEISEKSEIFDDQFSVERPDGSNFTLKIRSTKLEDSAMYFCASSVTGSLATNEKLFFGSGTQLSVL.

The chain employs TRBV5-1 and TRBJ2-2, with D unresolved. Trimming removed 7 bases from V and 6 bases from J, with 7 bases in between. The CDR3 is made up of 11 amino acids. The germline CDR1 and CDR2 sequences are SGHRS and YFSETQ. CDR3 coding DNA: TGCGCCAGCGAAGCTCCCGGGGAGCTGTTTTTT. It specifies CASEAPGELFF.

The rearrangement links TRBV19 to TRBJ2-2; D unclear. The CDR3 runs to 14 residues. Deletions cut 7 bases from V and 6 bases from J, with 15 bases between. The germline gives CDR1 LNHDA, CDR2 SQIVND (reference sequence). The CDR3 sequence: CASTLWALAGELFF. Written as DNA, the CDR3 is TGTGCCAGTACCCTGTGGGCACTGGCCGGGGAGCTGTTTTTT.

The chain uses TRBV5-6 and TRBJ2-3; D uncertain. Per germline, CDR1 SGHDT and CDR2 YYEEEE. The CDR3 extends over 14 amino acids. V was shortened by 0 bases and J by 5 bases, with 10 bases between the two germline ends. CDR3: CASSLVFSVDTQYF. The CDR3 bases are TGTGCCAGCAGCTTGGTATTTTCCGTAGATACGCAGTATTTT.

In its sample, this clone was seen once. The V and J genes are TRBV28 and TRBJ1-1; 7 bases align to TRBD1. Germline trimming cut 4 bases from V and 4 bases from J; bases unmatched to any gene: 3. CDR1 MDHEN and CDR2 SYDVKM come from the germline V gene. The CDR3 contains 13 residues. The CDR3, as DNA: TGTGCCAGCAGTTCGACAGGGTTCACTGAAGCTTTCTTT. Translated, it gives CASSSTGFTEAFF.

The gene calls are TRBV27 and TRBJ1-2, with no clear D. This CDR3 comprises 15 residues. Germline V lookup: CDR1 MNHEY, CDR2 SMNVEV (reference sequence). Trimming took off 2 bases at V and 6 bases at J, with 16 bases between the two ends. Written as DNA, the CDR3 is TGTGCCAGCAGTTTAACCGCTCCGGCTTGGAATGGCTACACCTTC. Protein sequence: CASSLTAPAWNGYTF.

The rearrangement joins TRBV28 to TRBJ2-7; D remains ambiguous. The V end lost 8 bases, the J end lost 0 bases, and 8 bases lay between the germline ends. The CDR3 spans 12 residues. In germline, CDR1 is MDHEN, CDR2 SYDVKM. CDR3 bases: TGTGCCAGCCTGTCGGGCTCCTACGAGCAGTACTTC. This translates into CASLSGSYEQYF. Using reference TRBV28 and TRBJ2-7 for the parts outside the CDR3, the full variable domain is DVKVTQSSRYLVKRTGEKVFLECVQDMDHENMFWYRQDPGLGLRLIYFSYDVKMKEKGDIPEGYSVSREKKERFSLILESASTNQTSMYLCASLSGSYEQYFGPGTRLTVT.

This clone qualifies as large. The V call is TRBV11-3, the J call TRBJ2-2, with D unclear. The germline V gene encodes CDR1 SGHNT and CDR2 YENEEA. The CDR3 spans 12 residues. V shed 3 bases and J shed 7 bases, with 6 bases lying between them. The CDR3 is CASSFLNGELFF. CDR3 nucleotide sequence: TGTGCCAGCAGCTTTTTGAACGGGGAGCTGTTTTTT.

V usage is TRBV5-1 and J usage is TRBJ2-7; 8 bases line up with TRBD2. Looked up from germline, CDR1 is SGHRS and CDR2 is YFSETQ. With V trimmed by 2 bases and J by 0 bases, 4 bases remained unmatched. The CDR3 contains 15 residues. DNA of the CDR3: TGCGCCAGCAGCTTACTAGCGGAGGCCTCCTACGAGCAGTACTTC. Protein product: CASSLLAEASYEQYF.

The rearrangement links TRBV21-1 to TRBJ1-1; the table gives TRBD1 as D, unverified against the DNA. TRBV21-1 is flagged as a pseudogene. CDR3 length equals 14 residues. CDR3 region: CASSKARDRTEAFF. In DNA form, the CDR3 reads TGTGCCAGCAGCAAAGCCAGGGATCGTACTGAAGCTTTCTTT.

The V and J genes are TRBV6-1 and TRBJ1-5; D is perhaps TRBD1 (5 bases). V lost 0 bases and J lost 7, with 16 bases in between. The CDR3 sequence is 16 residues long. Germline V CDR1 and CDR2: MNHNS, SASEGT. The CDR3 DNA sequence: TGTGCCAGCAGTGAAGCGTGGCCGGGGCTGGGACAGCCCCAGCATTTT. It codes for CASSEAWPGLGQPQHF.

This chain joins TRBV6-6 and TRBJ2-7; 9 nucleotides line up with TRBD1. Germline trimming cut 5 bases from V and 5 bases from J; bases unmatched to any gene: 16. CDR1 is MNHNY and CDR2 is SVGAGI in the germline V gene (reference sequence). This CDR3 spans 17 amino acids. CDR3 sequence reads: CASSRNPGQGWADEQYF. The CDR3 DNA sequence: TGTGCCAGCAGTCGTAATCCGGGACAGGGATGGGCCGACGAGCAGTACTTC.

This clone was seen just once. This chain joins TRBV4-1 and TRBJ2-5; 8 nucleotides line up with TRBD1. The CDR3 extends over 17 amino acids. J lost 1 base, V lost 4 bases, and 11 bases had no gene match. CDR1 and CDR2 from the germline V gene are MGHRA and YSYEKL. The CDR3 DNA follows: TGCGCCAGCAGCCTCTTTGGACAGGGCAGACCCCAAGAGACCCAGTACTTC. Protein product: CASSLFGQGRPQETQYF.

The V and J genes are TRBV25-1 and TRBJ2-7, with D tentatively TRBD2 (5 bases). Trimming removed 10 bases from V and 3 bases from J, with 10 bases in between. Per germline, CDR1 MGHDK and CDR2 SYGVNS. The CDR3 extends over 11 amino acids. The CDR3 DNA reads as TGTGCCACCGGAGGTCTCTACGAGCAGTACTTC. Amino acid sequence: CATGGLYEQYF.